A selection of T cell receptor beta chains follows, all from one sample in a study of vaccination and CD4 T cells after COVID-19. Antigens of these TCRs are unknown. TCRdb re-called the PCR reads with MiXCR, one entry per CDR3 protein. The table shows about 12,000 distinct CDR3 sequences, with roughly 61% occurring only once. Material: CD4+ T cells from blood, cultured in vitro. The source is a human donor who had recovered from COVID-19. CDR3s include the opening cysteine and the closing phenylalanine or tryptophan. The order of the fields is clone size, D gene, J gene, V gene, CDR3 DNA, CDR3 protein. A D gene is named only where the DNA matches it firmly. Size is stated for part of the rows, as once, few or many counts, or as a class when the clone is expanded.

once NA TRBJ1-2 TRBV20-1 TGCAGTGCTAGCTCCGGGGTTAACTATGGCTACACCTTC CSASSGVNYGYTF
large TRBD2 TRBJ2-1 TRBV20-1 TGCAGTGCTAGAGTAAGGCTAGCGGGGGGCAATGAGCAGTTCTTC CSARVRLAGGNEQFF
NA TRBD1 TRBJ2-7 TRBV10-1 TGCGCCAGCAGTGAGCCACTCGGCCTAGGGACAGGCGTCTACGAGCAGTACTTC CASSEPLGLGTGVYEQYF
NA NA TRBJ1-5 TRBV20-1 TGCAGTGCTAGAGGCGACCTCGGGAGCCCCCAGCATTTT CSARGDLGSPQHF
few TRBD2 TRBJ2-5 TRBV7-3 TGTGCCAGCAGCTGGGGAGCGGGAAAAAGGGAGACCCAGTACTTC CASSWGAGKRETQYF
once NA TRBJ1-2 TRBV12-3/TRBV12-4 TGTGCCAGCAGTTTAGGTCGAGGGTATGGCTACACCTTC CASSLGRGYGYTF
NA TRBD1 TRBJ2-3 TRBV7-3 TGTGCCAGCAGCGAGGCAGGGGGCGAAGATACGCAGTATTTT CASSEAGGEDTQYF
few NA TRBJ1-3 TRBV15 TGTGCCACCAGCAGAGGCGACAGTCACTCTGGAAACACCATATATTTT CATSRGDSHSGNTIYF
NA NA TRBJ2-3 TRBV15 TGTGCCACCAGCACCCTAAGGGGGGATACGCAGTATTTT CATSTLRGDTQYF
NA TRBD1 TRBJ1-4 TRBV28 TGTGCCAGCAGTACCTCTGGACAGGGGCTAAGTGAAAAACTGTTTTTT CASSTSGQGLSEKLFF
NA TRBD1 TRBJ1-1 TRBV19 TGTGCCAGTAGTACCTCAGGGGGCTGGGGCACTGAAGCTTTCTTT CASSTSGGWGTEAFF